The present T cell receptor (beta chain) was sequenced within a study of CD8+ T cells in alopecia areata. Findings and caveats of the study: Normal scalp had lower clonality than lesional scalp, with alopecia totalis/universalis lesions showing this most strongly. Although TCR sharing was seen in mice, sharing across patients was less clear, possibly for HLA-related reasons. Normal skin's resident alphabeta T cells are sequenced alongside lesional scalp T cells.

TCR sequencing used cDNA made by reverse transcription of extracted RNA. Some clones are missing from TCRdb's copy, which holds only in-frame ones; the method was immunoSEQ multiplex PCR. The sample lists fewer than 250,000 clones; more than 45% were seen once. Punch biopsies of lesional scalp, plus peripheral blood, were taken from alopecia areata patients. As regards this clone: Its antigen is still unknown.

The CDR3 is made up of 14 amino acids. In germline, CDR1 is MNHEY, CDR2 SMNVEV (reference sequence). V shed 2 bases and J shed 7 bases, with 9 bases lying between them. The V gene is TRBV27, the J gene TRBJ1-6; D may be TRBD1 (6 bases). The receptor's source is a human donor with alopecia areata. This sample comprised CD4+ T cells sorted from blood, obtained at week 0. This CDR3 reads CASSLTGRNSPLHF. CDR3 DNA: TGTGCCAGCAGTTTAACAGGGAGGAATTCACCCCTCCACTTT.